The source of this TCR beta chain is a study of blood T cell repertoires in COVID-19. Germline-derived CDR1 and CDR2 are SGHDT and YYEEEE. The CDR3 has 14 amino acids. The V end was cut by 4 bases, the J end by 3 bases, with 13 bases between. Repertoires were generated with immunoSEQ multiplex PCR, while TCRdb's copy carries only in-frame clones and drops some. The sample includes about 240,000 clones, about four fifths of them seen just once. The gene calls are TRBV5-6 and TRBJ1-1, with D uncertain. What was sequenced was peripheral blood. The source is a man aged 30 to 45 who had recovered from COVID-19. The CDR3 here is CASSPRGLYTEAFF. In DNA, the CDR3 is TGTGCCAGCAGCCCCCGGGGATTGTACACTGAAGCTTTCTTT.